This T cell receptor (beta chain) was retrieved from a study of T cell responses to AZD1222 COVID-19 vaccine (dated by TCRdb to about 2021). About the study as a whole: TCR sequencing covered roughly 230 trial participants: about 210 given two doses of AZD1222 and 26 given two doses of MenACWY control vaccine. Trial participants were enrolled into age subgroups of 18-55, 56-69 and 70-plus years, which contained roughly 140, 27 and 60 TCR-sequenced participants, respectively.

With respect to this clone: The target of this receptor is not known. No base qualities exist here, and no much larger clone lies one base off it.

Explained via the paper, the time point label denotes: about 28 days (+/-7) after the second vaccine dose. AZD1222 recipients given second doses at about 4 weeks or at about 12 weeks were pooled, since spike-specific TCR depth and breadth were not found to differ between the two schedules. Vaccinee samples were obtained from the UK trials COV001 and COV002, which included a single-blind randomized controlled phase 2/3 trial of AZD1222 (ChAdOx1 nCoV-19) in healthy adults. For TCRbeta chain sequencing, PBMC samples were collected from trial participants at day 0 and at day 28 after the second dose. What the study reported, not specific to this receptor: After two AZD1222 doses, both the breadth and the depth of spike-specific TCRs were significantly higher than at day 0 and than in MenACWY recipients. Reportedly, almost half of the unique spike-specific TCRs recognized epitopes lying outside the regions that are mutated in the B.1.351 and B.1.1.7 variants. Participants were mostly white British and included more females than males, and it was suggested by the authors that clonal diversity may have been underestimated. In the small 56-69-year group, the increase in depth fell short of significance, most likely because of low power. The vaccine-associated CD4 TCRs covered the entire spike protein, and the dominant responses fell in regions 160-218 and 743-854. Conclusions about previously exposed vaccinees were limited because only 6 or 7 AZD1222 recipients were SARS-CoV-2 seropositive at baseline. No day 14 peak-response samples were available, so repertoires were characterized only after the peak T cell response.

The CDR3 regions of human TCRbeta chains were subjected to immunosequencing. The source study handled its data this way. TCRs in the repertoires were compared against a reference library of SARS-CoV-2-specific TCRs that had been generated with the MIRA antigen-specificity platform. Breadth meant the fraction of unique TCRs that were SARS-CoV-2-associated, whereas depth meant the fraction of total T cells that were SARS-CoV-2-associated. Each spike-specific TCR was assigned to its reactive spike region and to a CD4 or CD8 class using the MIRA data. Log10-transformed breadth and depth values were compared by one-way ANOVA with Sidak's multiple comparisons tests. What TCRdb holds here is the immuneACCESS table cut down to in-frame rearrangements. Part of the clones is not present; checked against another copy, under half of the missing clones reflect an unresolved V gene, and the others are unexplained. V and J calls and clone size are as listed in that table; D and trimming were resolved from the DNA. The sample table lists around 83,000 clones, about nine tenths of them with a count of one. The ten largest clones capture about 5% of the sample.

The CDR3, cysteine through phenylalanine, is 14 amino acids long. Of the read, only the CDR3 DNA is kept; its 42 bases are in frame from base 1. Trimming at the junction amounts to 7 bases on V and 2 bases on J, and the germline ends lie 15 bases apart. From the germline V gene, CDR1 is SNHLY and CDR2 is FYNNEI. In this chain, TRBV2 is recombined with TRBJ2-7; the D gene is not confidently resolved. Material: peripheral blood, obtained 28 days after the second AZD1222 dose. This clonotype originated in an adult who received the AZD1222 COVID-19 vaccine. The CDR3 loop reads CASMVGRNTYEQYF. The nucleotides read TGTGCCAGCATGGTGGGTCGGAATACCTACGAGCAGTACTTC.